The clone carrying this T cell receptor beta chain was detected only a few times. What it binds is not known. This specimen comes from a study of T-cell memory formation after mild COVID-19. The study's findings and limits: Day 15 to 85 contracting clones showed balanced CD4/CD8; day 15 to 37 expanders favored CD4+.

J gave up 8 bases and V 0 bases, and 6 bases lay outside the gene matches. The CDR3 spans 15 residues. CDR1 is SGDLS, CDR2 YYNGEE, per germline. TCRdb independently ran MiXCR on the 5' RACE reads; one entry per CDR3 protein. The sample has 450,000 to 650,000 distinct CDR3 sequences; about 22% are singletons. This sequence was found in an adult woman who had mild COVID-19 (a few samples of this study predate the infection). Cell type and time point are not known. The chain uses TRBV9 and TRBJ2-2, with TRBD1 identical over 8 bases. Source material: PBMCs or a T cell subset sorted from them (not recorded which). The chain's CDR3 is CASSVASGGGGELFF. CDR3 in DNA: TGTGCCAGCAGCGTAGCATCAGGGGGCGGAGGGGAGCTGTTTTTT.